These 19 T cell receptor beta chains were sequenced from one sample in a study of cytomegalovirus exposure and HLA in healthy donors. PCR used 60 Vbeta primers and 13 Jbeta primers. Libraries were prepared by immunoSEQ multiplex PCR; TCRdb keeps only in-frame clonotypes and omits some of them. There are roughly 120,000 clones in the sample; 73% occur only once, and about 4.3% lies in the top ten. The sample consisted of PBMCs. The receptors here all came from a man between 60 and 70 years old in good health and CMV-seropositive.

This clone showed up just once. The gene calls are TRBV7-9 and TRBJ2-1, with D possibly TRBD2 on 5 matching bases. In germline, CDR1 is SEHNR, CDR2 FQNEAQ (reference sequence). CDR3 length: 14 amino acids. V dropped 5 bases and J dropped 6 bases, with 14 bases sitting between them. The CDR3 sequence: CASSPDLYSNEQFF. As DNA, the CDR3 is TGTGCCAGCAGCCCGGACTTATACAGCAATGAGCAGTTCTTC. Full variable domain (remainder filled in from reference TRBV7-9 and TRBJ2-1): DTGVSQNPRHKITKRGQNVTFRCDPISEHNRLYWYRQTLGQGPEFLTYFQNEAQLEKSRLLSDRFSAERPKGSFSTLEIQRTEQGDSAMYLCASSPDLYSNEQFFGPGTRLTVL.

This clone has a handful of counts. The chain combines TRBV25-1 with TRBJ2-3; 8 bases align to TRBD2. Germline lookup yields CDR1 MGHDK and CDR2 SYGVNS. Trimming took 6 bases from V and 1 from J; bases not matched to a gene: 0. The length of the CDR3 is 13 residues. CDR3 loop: CASRRGGTDTQYF. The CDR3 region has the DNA TGTGCCAGCAGGCGGGGGGGCACAGATACGCAGTATTTT.

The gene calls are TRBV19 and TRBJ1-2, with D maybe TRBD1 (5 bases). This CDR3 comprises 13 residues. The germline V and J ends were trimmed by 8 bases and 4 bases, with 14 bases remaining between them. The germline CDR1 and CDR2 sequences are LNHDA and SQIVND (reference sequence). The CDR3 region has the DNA TGTGCCAGTCGCGGGGCCGGCCTCTATGGCTACACCTTC. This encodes CASRGAGLYGYTF.

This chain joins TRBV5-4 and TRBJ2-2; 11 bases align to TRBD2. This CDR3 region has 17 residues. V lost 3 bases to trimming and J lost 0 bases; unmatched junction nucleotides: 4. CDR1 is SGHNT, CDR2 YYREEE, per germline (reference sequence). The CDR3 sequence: CASSSGLAGSNTGELFF. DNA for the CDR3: TGTGCCAGCAGCTCAGGACTAGCGGGTTCGAACACCGGGGAGCTGTTTTTT.

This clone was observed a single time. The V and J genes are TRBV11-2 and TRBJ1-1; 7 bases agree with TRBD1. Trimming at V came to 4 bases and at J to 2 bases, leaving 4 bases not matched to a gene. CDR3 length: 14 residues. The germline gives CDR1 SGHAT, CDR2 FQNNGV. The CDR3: CASSSQGGNTEAFF. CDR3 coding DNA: TGTGCCAGCAGCTCCCAGGGGGGTAACACTGAAGCTTTCTTT.

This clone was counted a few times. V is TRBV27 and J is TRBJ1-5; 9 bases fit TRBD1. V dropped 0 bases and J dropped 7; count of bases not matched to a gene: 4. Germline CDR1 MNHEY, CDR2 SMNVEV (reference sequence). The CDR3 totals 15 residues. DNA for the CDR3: TGTGCCAGCAGTTTATCTCAGGGGACAGGGCAGCCCCAGCATTTT. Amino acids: CASSLSQGTGQPQHF.

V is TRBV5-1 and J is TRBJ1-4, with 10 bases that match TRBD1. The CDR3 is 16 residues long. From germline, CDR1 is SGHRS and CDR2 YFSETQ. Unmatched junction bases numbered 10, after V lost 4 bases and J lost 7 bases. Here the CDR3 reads CASSVQPGQGPEKLFF. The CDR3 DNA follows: TGCGCCAGCAGCGTACAACCGGGACAGGGGCCTGAAAAACTGTTTTTT.

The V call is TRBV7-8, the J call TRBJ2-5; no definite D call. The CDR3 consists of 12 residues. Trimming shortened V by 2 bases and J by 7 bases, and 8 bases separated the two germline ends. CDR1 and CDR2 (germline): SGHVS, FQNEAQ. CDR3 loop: CASSLFTGTQYF. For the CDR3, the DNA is TGTGCCAGCAGCTTATTCACCGGGACCCAGTACTTC.

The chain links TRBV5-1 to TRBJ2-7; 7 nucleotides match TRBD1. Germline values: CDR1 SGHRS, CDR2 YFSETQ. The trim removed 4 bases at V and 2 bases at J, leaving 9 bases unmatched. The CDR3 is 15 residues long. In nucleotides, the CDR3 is TGCGCCAGCAGCGACGGGACAGCTGAAACCTACGAGCAGTACTTC. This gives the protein CASSDGTAETYEQYF.

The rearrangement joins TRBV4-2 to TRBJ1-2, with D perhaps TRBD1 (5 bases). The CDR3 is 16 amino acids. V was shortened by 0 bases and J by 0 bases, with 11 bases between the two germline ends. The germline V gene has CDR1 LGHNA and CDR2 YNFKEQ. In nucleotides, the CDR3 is TGTGCCAGCAGCCAAGAGGACAAAAGCCCTAACTATGGCTACACCTTC. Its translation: CASSQEDKSPNYGYTF.

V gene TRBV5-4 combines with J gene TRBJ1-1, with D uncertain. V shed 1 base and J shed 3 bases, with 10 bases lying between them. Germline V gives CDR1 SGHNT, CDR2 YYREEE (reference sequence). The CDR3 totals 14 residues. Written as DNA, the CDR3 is TGTGCCAGCAGCTTGACCGTGGAGTACACTGAAGCTTTCTTT. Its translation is CASSLTVEYTEAFF.

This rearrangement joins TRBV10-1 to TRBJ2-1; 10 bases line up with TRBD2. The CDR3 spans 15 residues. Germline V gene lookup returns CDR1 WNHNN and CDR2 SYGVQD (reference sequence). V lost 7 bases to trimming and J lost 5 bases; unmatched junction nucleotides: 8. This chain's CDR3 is CASTSSGGADNEQFF. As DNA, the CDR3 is TGCGCCAGCACTTCGAGCGGGGGGGCCGACAATGAGCAGTTCTTC.

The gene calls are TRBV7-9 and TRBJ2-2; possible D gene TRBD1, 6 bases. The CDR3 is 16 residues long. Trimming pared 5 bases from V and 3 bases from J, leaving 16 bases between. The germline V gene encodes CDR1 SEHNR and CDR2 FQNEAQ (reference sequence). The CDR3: CASSPHYTGYTGELFF. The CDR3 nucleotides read TGTGCCAGCAGCCCCCATTATACAGGGTACACCGGGGAGCTGTTTTTT.

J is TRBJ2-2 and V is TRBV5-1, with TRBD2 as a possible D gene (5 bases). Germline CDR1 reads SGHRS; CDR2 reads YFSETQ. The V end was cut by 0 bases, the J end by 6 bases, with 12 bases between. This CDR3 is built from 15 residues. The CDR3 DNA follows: TGCGCCAGCAGCTTGGGAGGGTACGGTCCCGGGGAGCTGTTTTTT. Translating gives CASSLGGYGPGELFF.

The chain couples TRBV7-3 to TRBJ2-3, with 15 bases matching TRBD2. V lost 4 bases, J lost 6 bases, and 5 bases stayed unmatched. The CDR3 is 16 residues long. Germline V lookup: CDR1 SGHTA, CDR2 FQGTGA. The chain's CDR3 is CASSYGLAGGSDTQYF. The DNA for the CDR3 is TGTGCCAGCAGCTACGGACTAGCGGGGGGGTCGGATACGCAGTATTTT.

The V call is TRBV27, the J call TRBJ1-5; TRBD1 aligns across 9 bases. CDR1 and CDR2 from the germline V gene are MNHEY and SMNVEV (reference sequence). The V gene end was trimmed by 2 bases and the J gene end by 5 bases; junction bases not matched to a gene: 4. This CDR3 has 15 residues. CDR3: CASSLRQGGDQPQHF. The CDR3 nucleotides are TGTGCCAGCAGTTTAAGACAGGGGGGGGATCAGCCCCAGCATTTT.

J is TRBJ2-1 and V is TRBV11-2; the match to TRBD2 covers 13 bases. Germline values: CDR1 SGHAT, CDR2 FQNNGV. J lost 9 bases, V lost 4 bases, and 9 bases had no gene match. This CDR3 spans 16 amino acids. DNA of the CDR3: TGTGCCAGCAGCTCTACTAGCGGGGGGGCCCTCGCTGAGCAGTTCTTC. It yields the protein CASSSTSGGALAEQFF.

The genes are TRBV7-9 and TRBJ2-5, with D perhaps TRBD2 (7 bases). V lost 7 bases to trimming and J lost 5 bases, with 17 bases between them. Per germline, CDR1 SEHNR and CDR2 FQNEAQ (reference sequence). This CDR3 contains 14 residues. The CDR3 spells CASTLGRGGETQYF. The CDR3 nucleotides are TGTGCCAGCACTCTTGGGAGGGGGGGCGAGACCCAGTACTTC. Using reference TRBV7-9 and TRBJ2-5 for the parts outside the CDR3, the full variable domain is DTGVSQNPRHKITKRGQNVTFRCDPISEHNRLYWYRQTLGQGPEFLTYFQNEAQLEKSRLLSDRFSAERPKGSFSTLEIQRTEQGDSAMYLCASTLGRGGETQYFGPGTRLLVL.

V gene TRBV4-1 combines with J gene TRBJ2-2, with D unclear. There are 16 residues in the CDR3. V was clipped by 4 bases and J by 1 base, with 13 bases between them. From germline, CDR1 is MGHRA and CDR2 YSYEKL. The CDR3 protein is CASSPSGTENTGELFF. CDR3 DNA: TGCGCCAGCAGCCCATCAGGAACAGAGAACACCGGGGAGCTGTTTTTT.